This section outlines one T cell receptor beta chain sequence together with its context. The record originates from a study of blood T cell repertoires in COVID-19. Study summary: Specimens from acute and convalescent COVID-19 originated in the United States, Italy and Spain. T cells, B-cell-depleted T cells, or PBMCs supplied cDNA or gDNA.

Per the original data handling: The assay estimated nucleated cells by amplifying reference gene primers. Measured with immunoSEQ multiplex PCR; TCRdb has only the in-frame clones, and not every one. The V and J calls and the clone size are those of that table, but D and trimming were determined from the DNA. The sample lists fewer than 400,000 clones, roughly 85% seen once, with under 4% in the top ten. V lost 6 bases and J 8 bases, leaving 20 bases between the germline ends. In germline, CDR1 is WSHSY, CDR2 SAAADI. CDR3 size: 15 residues. This receptor was taken from a woman under 30 with acute or convalescent COVID-19. This chain links TRBV10-2 with TRBJ2-1; maybe TRBD1 (5 bases). Material for sequencing was peripheral blood. CDR3 protein: CASSYEIRAPDEQFF. In DNA, the CDR3 is TGCGCCAGCAGCTACGAGATCAGGGCCCCCGATGAGCAGTTCTTC.